Sequencing of this T cell receptor beta chain was carried out in a study of blood T cell repertoires in COVID-19. In the authors' workflow: The assay estimated nucleated cells by amplifying reference gene primers. This table comes from immunoSEQ multiplex PCR, and its TCRdb copy is limited to in-frame clones, with some not included. D and trimming come from the DNA, and the V and J calls and clone size come from that table. The profile shows roughly 120,000 clones, more than 70% of them singletons. The receptor comes from a human donor in a cohort sampled during active COVID-19. Sample: peripheral blood.

The CDR3 region is CASSSTGSGNQPQHF. DNA of the CDR3: TGTGCCAGCAGTTCAACAGGGTCCGGCAATCAGCCCCAGCATTTT. The chain employs TRBV28 and TRBJ1-5; TRBD1 might be the D (6 bases). The CDR3 length is 15 residues. The germline V and J ends were trimmed by 4 bases and 2 bases, with 12 bases remaining between them. The germline CDR1 and CDR2 sequences are MDHEN and SYDVKM.